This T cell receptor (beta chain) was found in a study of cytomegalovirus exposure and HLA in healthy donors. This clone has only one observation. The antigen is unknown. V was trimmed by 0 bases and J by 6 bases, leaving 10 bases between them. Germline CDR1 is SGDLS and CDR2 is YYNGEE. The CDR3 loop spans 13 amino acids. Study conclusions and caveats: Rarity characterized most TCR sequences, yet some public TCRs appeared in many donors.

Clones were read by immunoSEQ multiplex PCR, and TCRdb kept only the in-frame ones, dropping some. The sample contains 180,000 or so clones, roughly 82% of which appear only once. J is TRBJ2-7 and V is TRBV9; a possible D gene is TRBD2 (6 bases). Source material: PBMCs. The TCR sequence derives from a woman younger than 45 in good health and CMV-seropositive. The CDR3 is CASSVGLGGEQYF. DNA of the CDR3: TGTGCCAGCAGCGTAGGGTTGGGGGGCGAGCAGTACTTC.